Below, 25 T cell receptor beta chains from the same sample are listed, as sequenced in a study of cytomegalovirus exposure and HLA in healthy donors (dated by TCRdb to between 2016 and 2019). Preparation of the library involved the immunoSEQ multiplex PCR assay. A mixture of 60 forward primers for TCR Vbeta segments and 13 reverse primers for TCR Jbeta segments was used in the multiplex PCR. Entries here come from immuneACCESS through TCRdb and include only in-frame sequences with V and J called. Some clones fail to appear in such tables; in the studies checked, an unresolved V gene covers under half of the shortfall, and the cause of the remainder is unknown. Recorded for this sample are about 91,000 clones; around 80% of them occurred a single time. The ten largest clones take up 4% to 5.5% of the sample. The material sequenced was PBMCs. The receptors come from a male donor in good health and CMV-seropositive.

The rearrangement joins TRBV11-2 to TRBJ2-3; perhaps TRBD2 as D (6 bases). The CDR3 totals 17 residues. V gave up 4 bases and J gave up 6 bases, with 23 bases separating them. Germline V gene data show CDR1 as SGHAT and CDR2 as FQNNGV. CDR3 region: CASSSTFWRDGEDTQYF. The CDR3 DNA sequence: TGTGCCAGCAGCTCCACCTTTTGGCGGGATGGTGAGGATACGCAGTATTTT.

This clone showed up just a few times. This chain connects TRBV19 to TRBJ1-4; 7 bases are shared with TRBD1. CDR3 length: 17 amino acids. The germline V gene has CDR1 LNHDA and CDR2 SQIVND (reference sequence). The V gene end was trimmed by 1 base and the J gene end by 7 bases; junction bases not matched to a gene: 12. The CDR3 is CASSIGTETGRREKLFF. The CDR3 DNA reads as TGTGCCAGTAGTATAGGCACCGAGACAGGGAGGCGTGAAAAACTGTTTTTT.

This clone turned up a few times. The chain couples TRBV28 to TRBJ1-2; D may be TRBD1 (6 bases). Trimming took 5 bases from V and 4 from J, leaving 20 bases between them. Germline V gene lookup returns CDR1 MDHEN and CDR2 SYDVKM. This CDR3 is built from 16 residues. The CDR3 coding sequence is TGTGCCAGCAGTCTCCCAGCGCGAGGGGGTACCTATGGCTACACCTTC. This encodes CASSLPARGGTYGYTF.

The chain uses TRBV5-1 and TRBJ2-7, with TRBD2 matching over 7 bases. Germline V gene data show CDR1 as SGHRS and CDR2 as YFSETQ. J was trimmed by 3 bases and V by 1 base; bases with no gene match: 7. There are 15 residues in the CDR3. The DNA of the CDR3 is TGCGCCAGCAGCTTGTCCGGCGGGACTAACTACGAGCAGTACTTC. This codes for CASSLSGGTNYEQYF.

The chain joins TRBV27 to TRBJ2-5; TRBD1 agrees at 8 bases. J lost 3 bases, V lost 8 bases, and 11 bases had no gene match. In germline, CDR1 is MNHEY, CDR2 SMNVEV (reference sequence). The CDR3 totals 15 residues. CDR3 residues: CASGKQGAWEETQYF. The CDR3 nucleotides are TGTGCCAGCGGAAAGCAGGGGGCATGGGAAGAGACCCAGTACTTC.

The V call is TRBV5-6, the J call TRBJ2-5; 7 bases fit TRBD2. The CDR3 totals 17 residues. V gave up 2 bases and J gave up 0 bases; unmatched junction bases: 10. Germline assignment: CDR1 SGHDT and CDR2 YYEEEE. As DNA, the CDR3 is TGTGCCAGCAGCTTAGGCAGGCCGCGGGAGTACCAAGAGACCCAGTACTTC. It codes for CASSLGRPREYQETQYF.

The chain employs TRBV27 and TRBJ2-1, with TRBD2 identical over 12 bases. The CDR3 extends over 16 amino acids. Germline trimming cut 3 bases from V and 6 bases from J; bases unmatched to any gene: 6. In germline, CDR1 is MNHEY, CDR2 SMNVEV (reference sequence). This chain's CDR3 is CASSLVTSGGSNEQFF. CDR3 DNA: TGTGCCAGCAGTTTGGTGACTAGCGGGGGTAGCAATGAGCAGTTCTTC.

J is TRBJ2-3 and V is TRBV5-1, with TRBD2 matching 11 bases. Germline loops: CDR1 SGHRS, CDR2 YFSETQ. The CDR3 has 15 residues. Trimming at V came to 8 bases and at J to 1 base, leaving 6 bases not matched to a gene. The CDR3 loop is CASHLAGGGTDTQYF. Here the CDR3 DNA reads TGCGCCAGTCACCTAGCGGGAGGCGGCACAGATACGCAGTATTTT.

The sample holds one count of this clone. The chain combines TRBV28 with TRBJ2-4; 9 nucleotides line up with TRBD1. The J segment lost 0 bases and the V segment lost 6 bases, leaving 12 bases of the junction unmatched. The CDR3 sequence is 18 residues long. CDR1 and CDR2 (germline): MDHEN, SYDVKM. CDR3 nucleotides: TGTGCCAGCAGGCCGGGGACAGGGACCCCCTTAGCCAAAAACATTCAGTACTTC. Encoded protein: CASRPGTGTPLAKNIQYF.

Here the CDR3 reads CASSLRAGSSYNEQFF. The CDR3 DNA sequence: TGTGCCAGCAGCTTACGAGCAGGAAGCTCCTACAATGAGCAGTTCTTC. The chain joins TRBV7-9 to TRBJ2-1; no clear D. Germline assignment: CDR1 SEHNR and CDR2 FQNEAQ (reference sequence). The V and J ends lost 2 bases and 0 bases respectively, with 11 bases between them. This CDR3 comprises 16 residues.

This clone came up once. The chain joins TRBV27 to TRBJ1-1, with TRBD1 as a possible D gene (6 bases). Germline assignment: CDR1 MNHEY and CDR2 SMNVEV (reference sequence). The V gene lost 4 bases and the J gene lost 4 bases, with 13 bases spanning the gap. The CDR3 has 14 amino acids. For the CDR3, the DNA is TGTGCCAGCAGTTATCAGGGGCCCGGCACTGAAGCTTTCTTT. Its protein is CASSYQGPGTEAFF.

V usage is TRBV30 and J usage is TRBJ1-5; 7 bases align to TRBD1. Germline V gives CDR1 GTSNPN, CDR2 SVGIG (reference sequence). The CDR3 is 14 residues long. The junction had 1 base not matched to a gene; V was cut back by 1 base and J by 1 base. The CDR3 nucleotides read TGTGCCTGGAGTGGAGGGGGCAGCAATCAGCCCCAGCATTTT. Amino acids: CAWSGGGSNQPQHF.

The V and J genes are TRBV18 and TRBJ1-4, with 7 bases lining up with TRBD1. Germline CDR1 is KGHSH and CDR2 is LQKENI. The V gene end was trimmed by 5 bases and the J gene end by 4 bases; junction bases not matched to a gene: 7. CDR3 length equals 15 residues. CDR3 bases: TGTGCCAGCTCAACATACCGACAGGGTAATGAAAAACTGTTTTTT. Protein product: CASSTYRQGNEKLFF. The variable domain in full, with the rest retrieved from reference TRBV18 and TRBJ1-4, is NAGVMQNPRHLVRRRGQEARLRCSPMKGHSHVYWYRQLPEEGLKFMVYLQKENIIDESGMPKERFSAEFPKEGPSILRIQQVVRGDSAAYFCASSTYRQGNEKLFFGSGTQLSVL.

The chain uses TRBV9 and TRBJ2-6; 8 bases map to TRBD1. Germline-derived CDR1 and CDR2 are SGDLS and YYNGEE. V was clipped by 4 bases and J by 0 bases; unmatched bases: 12. This CDR3 contains 19 residues. CDR3 residues: CASSPQTGDGTSGANVLTF. CDR3 bases: TGTGCCAGCAGCCCGCAGACAGGGGACGGGACCTCTGGGGCCAACGTCCTGACTTTC.

This chain uses TRBV29-1 with TRBJ1-1; possibly TRBD1 for D (6 bases). Germline CDR1 SQVTM, CDR2 ANQGSEA. The CDR3 covers 15 residues. V was shortened by 3 bases and J by 0 bases, with 14 bases between the two germline ends. The chain's CDR3 is CSVDRGALVNTEAFF. The CDR3 nucleotides read TGCAGCGTTGACAGGGGAGCCTTGGTGAACACTGAAGCTTTCTTT.

The chain employs TRBV6-1 and TRBJ2-3, with TRBD1 matching 11 bases. Germline lookup yields CDR1 MNHNS and CDR2 SASEGT. V lost 4 bases and J lost 5; bases outside the gene matches: 5. The CDR3 has 15 amino acids. In nucleotides, the CDR3 is TGTGCCAGCAGTGCGCCGGACAGGGGGCTAGATACGCAGTATTTT. Translated, it gives CASSAPDRGLDTQYF.

The genes are TRBV28 and TRBJ1-5; TRBD1 aligns across 9 bases. V dropped 6 bases and J dropped 5; count of bases not matched to a gene: 5. The CDR3 sequence is 14 residues long. Germline CDR1 and CDR2: MDHEN and SYDVKM. The CDR3 loop is CASRTGGSYQPQHF. Written as DNA, the CDR3 is TGTGCCAGCAGGACAGGGGGGTCTTATCAGCCCCAGCATTTT.

The chain links TRBV19 to TRBJ2-1; TRBD2 matches at 8 bases. This CDR3 comprises 14 residues. Germline lookup yields CDR1 LNHDA and CDR2 SQIVND (reference sequence). V lost 5 bases, J lost 8 bases, and 8 bases stayed unmatched. The CDR3 DNA reads TGTGCCAGTAGTTCTGAGCGGGAGTCTGATGAGCAGTTCTTC. It yields the protein CASSSERESDEQFF.

This chain uses TRBV6-5 with TRBJ2-7, with 7 bases matching TRBD1. This CDR3 is built from 13 residues. Trimming at V came to 6 bases and at J to 6 bases, leaving 8 bases not matched to a gene. Germline V gene lookup returns CDR1 MNHEY and CDR2 SVGAGI. In DNA form, the CDR3 reads TGTGCCAGCAGCTTCCTGACAGGGACCGAGCAGTACTTC. Encoded protein: CASSFLTGTEQYF.

V gene TRBV28 combines with J gene TRBJ1-2; D not certain. Germline CDR1 and CDR2: MDHEN and SYDVKM. Trimming took off 3 bases at V and 3 bases at J, with 17 bases between the two ends. The CDR3 spans 16 residues. The CDR3 region is CASSFPPPADYYGYTF. The CDR3 nucleotides are TGTGCCAGCAGTTTCCCTCCCCCGGCAGACTACTATGGCTACACCTTC.

This sequence joins TRBV5-4 and TRBJ1-1; D unclear. The CDR3 consists of 15 residues. Germline assignment: CDR1 SGHNT and CDR2 YYREEE (reference sequence). V was trimmed by 0 bases and J by 4 bases, leaving 13 bases between them. CDR3 amino acids: CASSLDKIQITEAFF. The CDR3 coding sequence is TGTGCCAGCAGCTTGGACAAGATTCAAATCACTGAAGCTTTCTTT.

The V gene is TRBV6-4, the J gene TRBJ2-1, with D tentatively TRBD1 (6 bases). Germline V gives CDR1 MRHNA, CDR2 SNTAGT. This CDR3 spans 13 amino acids. Trimming left V 3 bases short and J 4 bases short, with 7 bases between. The chain's CDR3 is CASSEGAYNEQFF. CDR3 nucleotide sequence: TGTGCCAGCAGTGAGGGGGCTTACAATGAGCAGTTCTTC.

This clone was counted once. This sequence joins TRBV6-6 and TRBJ1-5; maybe TRBD1 (5 bases). Germline CDR1 is MNHNY and CDR2 is SVGAGI (reference sequence). The CDR3 is made up of 13 amino acids. The V and J ends lost 6 bases and 4 bases respectively, with 10 bases between them. The CDR3 coding sequence is TGTGCCAGCAGGGGGCAGGAGAATCAGCCCCAGCATTTT. Translating gives CASRGQENQPQHF.

The DNA of the CDR3 is TGTGCCAGCAGTACCAGGGGCCGAACTAATGAAAAACTGTTTTTT. Encoded protein: CASSTRGRTNEKLFF. The chain couples TRBV6-5 to TRBJ1-4, with D tentatively TRBD1 (6 bases). Germline lookup yields CDR1 MNHEY and CDR2 SVGAGI. The ends were cut back, 5 bases at V and 1 base at J, with 11 bases in the middle. This CDR3 is built from 15 residues.

The chain couples TRBV28 to TRBJ2-1; 7 bases are shared with TRBD1. V dropped 6 bases and J dropped 4; count of bases not matched to a gene: 3. Germline lookup yields CDR1 MDHEN and CDR2 SYDVKM. The CDR3 has 13 amino acids. Here the CDR3 reads CASRRQGYNEQFF. The CDR3 DNA reads as TGTGCCAGCAGGAGACAGGGTTACAATGAGCAGTTCTTC. Full variable domain (remainder filled in from reference TRBV28 and TRBJ2-1): DVKVTQSSRYLVKRTGEKVFLECVQDMDHENMFWYRQDPGLGLRLIYFSYDVKMKEKGDIPEGYSVSREKKERFSLILESASTNQTSMYLCASRRQGYNEQFFGPGTRLTVL.